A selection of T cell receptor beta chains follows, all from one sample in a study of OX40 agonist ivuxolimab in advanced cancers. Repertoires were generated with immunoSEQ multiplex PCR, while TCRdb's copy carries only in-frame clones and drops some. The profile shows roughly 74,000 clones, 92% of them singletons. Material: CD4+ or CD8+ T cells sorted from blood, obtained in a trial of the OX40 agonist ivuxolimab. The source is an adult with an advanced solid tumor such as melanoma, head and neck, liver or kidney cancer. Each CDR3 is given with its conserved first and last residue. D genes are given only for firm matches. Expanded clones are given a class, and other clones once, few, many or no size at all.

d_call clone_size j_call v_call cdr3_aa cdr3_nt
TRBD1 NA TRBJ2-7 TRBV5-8 CASSPGTALGSFYEQYF TGTGCCAGCAGCCCCGGGACAGCGTTGGGGTCGTTTTACGAGCAGTACTTC
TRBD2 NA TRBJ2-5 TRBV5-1 CASSPFGGADETQYF TGCGCCAGCAGCCCCTTCGGGGGGGCAGATGAGACCCAGTACTTC
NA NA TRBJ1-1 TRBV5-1 CASSFWGMNTEAFF TGCGCCAGCAGCTTCTGGGGGATGAACACTGAAGCTTTCTTT
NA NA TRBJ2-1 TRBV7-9 CASSPEGSSYNEQFF TGTGCCAGCAGCCCGGAAGGGAGCTCCTACAATGAGCAGTTCTTC
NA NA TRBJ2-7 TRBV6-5 CASSLRDTVSYEQYF TGTGCCAGCAGTTTAAGGGACACCGTCTCCTACGAGCAGTACTTC
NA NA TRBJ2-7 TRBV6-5 CASSYSMAVYEQYF TGTGCCAGCAGTTACTCGATGGCAGTCTACGAGCAGTACTTC
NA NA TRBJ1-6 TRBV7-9 CASSTSASSYNSPLHF TGTGCCAGCAGCACTAGTGCAAGCTCCTATAATTCACCCCTCCACTTT
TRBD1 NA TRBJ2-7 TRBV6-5 CASSWGQGQITYEQYF TGTGCCAGCAGTTGGGGCCAGGGACAGATAACCTACGAGCAGTACTTC
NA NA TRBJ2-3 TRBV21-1 CASSKCRGEGTDTQYF TGTGCCAGCAGCAAATGTCGGGGGGAAGGCACAGATACGCAGTATTTT
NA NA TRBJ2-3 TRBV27 CASSLTERVGTDTQYF TGTGCCAGCAGTTTAACCGAACGCGTCGGCACAGATACGCAGTATTTT
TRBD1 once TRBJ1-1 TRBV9 CASSLQDRGSMVEAFF TGTGCCAGCAGCCTCCAAGACAGGGGTAGCATGGTTGAAGCTTTCTTT
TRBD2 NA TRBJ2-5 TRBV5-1 CASSLAGTSGRRAQYF TGCGCCAGCAGCTTGGCCGGGACTAGCGGCCGTAGGGCCCAGTACTTC
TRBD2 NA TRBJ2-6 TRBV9 CASSASPSGGSGANVLTF TGTGCCAGCAGCGCTAGTCCCAGCGGGGGATCTGGGGCCAACGTCCTGACTTTC
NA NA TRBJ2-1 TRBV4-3 CASSQTGLNEQFF TGCGCCAGCAGCCAAACAGGTTTGAATGAGCAGTTCTTC
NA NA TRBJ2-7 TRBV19 CASSGRDSYEQYF TGTGCCAGTAGTGGACGGGACTCCTACGAGCAGTACTTC
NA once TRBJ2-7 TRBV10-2 CASSELRGPDEQYF TGCGCCAGCAGTGAGCTGCGGGGTCCGGACGAGCAGTACTTC
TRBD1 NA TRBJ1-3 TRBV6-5 CASSYGQAAGNTIYF TGTGCCAGCAGTTACGGACAGGCGGCTGGAAACACCATATATTTT
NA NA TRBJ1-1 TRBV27 CATRWGPTMNTEAFF TGTGCCACCAGGTGGGGGCCTACTATGAACACTGAAGCTTTCTTT
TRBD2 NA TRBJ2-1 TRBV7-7 CASSPTGTSLRNEQFF TGTGCTAGCAGCCCAACCGGGACTAGCCTCCGGAATGAGCAGTTCTTC
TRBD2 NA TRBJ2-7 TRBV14 CASSLVSGGAHEQYF TGTGCCAGCAGCCTTGTTAGCGGGGGGGCCCACGAGCAGTACTTC
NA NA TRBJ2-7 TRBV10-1 CASSDHGTGHEQYF TGCGCCAGCAGTGACCACGGTACAGGGCACGAGCAGTACTTC
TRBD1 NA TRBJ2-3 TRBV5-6 CASSGQGTDTQYF TGTGCCAGCAGCGGACAGGGCACAGATACGCAGTATTTT
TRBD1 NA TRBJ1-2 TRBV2 CATRTGLNYGYTF TGTGCCACCCGGACAGGGCTTAACTATGGCTACACCTTC
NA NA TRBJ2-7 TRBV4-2 CASSQGGYEQYF TGTGCCAGCAGCCAAGGAGGGTACGAGCAGTACTTC
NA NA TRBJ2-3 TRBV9 CASSAGTANGDTQYF TGTGCCAGCAGCGCCGGGACCGCTAATGGGGATACGCAGTATTTT
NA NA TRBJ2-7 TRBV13 CASSGRWRYEQYF TGTGCCAGCTCGGGTCGGTGGAGATACGAGCAGTACTTC
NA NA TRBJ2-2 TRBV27 CASRGGTGELFF TGTGCCAGCAGGGGTGGCACCGGGGAGCTGTTTTTT
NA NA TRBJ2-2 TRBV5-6 CASSPGTLANTGELFF TGTGCCAGCAGCCCCGGGACGCTCGCGAACACCGGGGAGCTGTTTTTT
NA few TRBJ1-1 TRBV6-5 CASSYPGVMNTEAFF TGTGCCAGCAGTTACCCGGGGGTCATGAACACTGAAGCTTTCTTT
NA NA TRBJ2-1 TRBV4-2 CASSPHFGSGLYNEQFF TGTGCCAGCAGCCCCCACTTCGGTAGCGGCCTATACAATGAGCAGTTCTTC
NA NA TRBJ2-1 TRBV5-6 CASSFGTANEQFF TGTGCCAGCAGCTTCGGGACGGCCAATGAGCAGTTCTTC
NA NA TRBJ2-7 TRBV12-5 CASGRIGGSYEQYF TGTGCTAGTGGTCGCATAGGGGGCTCCTACGAGCAGTACTTC
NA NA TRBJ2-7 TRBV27 CASSPIGFGSYEQYF TGTGCCAGCAGTCCCATAGGATTCGGCTCCTACGAGCAGTACTTC
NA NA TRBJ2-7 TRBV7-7 CASSPLWAPYEQYF TGTGCCAGCAGCCCATTGTGGGCCCCCTACGAGCAGTACTTC
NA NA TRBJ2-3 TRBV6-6 CASSYSRWADTQYF TGTGCCAGCAGTTACTCGAGGTGGGCAGATACGCAGTATTTT
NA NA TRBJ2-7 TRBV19 CASSMGLNYEQYF TGTGCCAGTAGTATGGGGCTCAACTACGAGCAGTACTTC
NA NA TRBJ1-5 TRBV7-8 CASTPARVGQPQHF TGTGCCAGCACCCCAGCCCGGGTAGGACAGCCCCAGCATTTT
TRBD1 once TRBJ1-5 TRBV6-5 CASSHRGKGNQPQHF TGTGCCAGCAGTCACAGGGGAAAGGGCAATCAGCCCCAGCATTTT
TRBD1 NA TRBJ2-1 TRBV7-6 CASSLVGTGGGDEQFF TGTGCCAGCAGCTTAGTAGGGACAGGGGGCGGCGATGAGCAGTTCTTC
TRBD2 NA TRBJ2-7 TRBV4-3 CASSPFGGAYEQYF TGCGCCAGCAGCCCCTTTGGGGGGGCCTACGAGCAGTACTTC
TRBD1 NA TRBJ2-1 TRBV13 CASSKGQLAYNEQFF TGTGCCAGCAGCAAGGGACAGCTCGCCTACAATGAGCAGTTCTTC
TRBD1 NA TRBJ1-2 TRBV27 CASSINRGNYGYTF TGTGCCAGCAGTATCAACAGGGGTAACTATGGCTACACCTTC
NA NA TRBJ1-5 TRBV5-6 CASSLGGDNQPQHF TGTGCCAGCAGCTTGGGAGGGGACAATCAGCCCCAGCATTTT
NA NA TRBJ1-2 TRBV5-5 CASSLWAGNYGYTF TGTGCCAGCAGCTTGTGGGCGGGAAACTATGGCTACACCTTC
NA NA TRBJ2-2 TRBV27 CASSPPLEGTIRRKTGELFF TGTGCCAGCAGTCCCCCCTTGGAAGGCACGATAAGGCGAAAAACCGGGGAGCTGTTTTTT
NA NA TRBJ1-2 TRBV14 CASSPQPAGSGYTF TGTGCCAGCAGCCCCCAGCCCGCGGGAAGTGGCTACACCTTC
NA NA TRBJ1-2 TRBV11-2 CASSLAGQSGYTF TGTGCCAGCAGCTTAGCCGGACAGAGCGGCTACACCTTC
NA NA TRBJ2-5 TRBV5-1 CASSLEGVEQYF TGCGCCAGCAGCTTGGAGGGGGTAGAGCAGTACTTC
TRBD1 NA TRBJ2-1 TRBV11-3 CASSSYDRGDEQFF TGTGCCAGCAGCTCCTATGACAGGGGGGATGAGCAGTTCTTC
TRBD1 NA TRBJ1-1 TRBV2 CARKTGMGTEAFF TGTGCCAGGAAGACAGGGATGGGCACTGAAGCTTTCTTT
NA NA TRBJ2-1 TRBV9 CASSVSPGGTNEQFF TGTGCCAGCAGCGTAAGCCCTGGCGGTACGAATGAGCAGTTCTTC
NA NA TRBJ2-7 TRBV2 CASSDSDYEQYF TGTGCCAGCAGTGATTCAGACTACGAGCAGTACTTC
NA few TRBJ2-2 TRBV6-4 CASSDEGGHTGELFF TGTGCCAGCAGTGACGAGGGGGGGCACACCGGGGAGCTGTTTTTT
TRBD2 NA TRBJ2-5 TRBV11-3 CASSHRTSGLQETQYF TGTGCCAGCAGCCATCGAACTAGCGGGCTCCAAGAGACCCAGTACTTC
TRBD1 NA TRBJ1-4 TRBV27 CASSLGRGQEKLFF TGTGCCAGCAGTTTGGGCAGGGGGCAAGAAAAACTGTTTTTT